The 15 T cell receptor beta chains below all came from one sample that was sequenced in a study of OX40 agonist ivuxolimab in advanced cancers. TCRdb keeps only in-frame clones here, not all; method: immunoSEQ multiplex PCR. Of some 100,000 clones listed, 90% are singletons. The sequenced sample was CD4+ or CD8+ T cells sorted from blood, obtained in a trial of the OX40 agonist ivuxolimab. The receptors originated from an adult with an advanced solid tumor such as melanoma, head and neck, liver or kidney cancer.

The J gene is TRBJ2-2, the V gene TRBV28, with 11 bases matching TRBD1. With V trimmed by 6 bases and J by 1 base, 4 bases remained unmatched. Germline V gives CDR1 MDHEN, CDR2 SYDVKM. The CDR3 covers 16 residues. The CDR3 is CASSPGQGENTGELFF. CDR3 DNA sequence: TGTGCCAGCAGCCCGGGACAGGGGGAGAACACCGGGGAGCTGTTTTTT.

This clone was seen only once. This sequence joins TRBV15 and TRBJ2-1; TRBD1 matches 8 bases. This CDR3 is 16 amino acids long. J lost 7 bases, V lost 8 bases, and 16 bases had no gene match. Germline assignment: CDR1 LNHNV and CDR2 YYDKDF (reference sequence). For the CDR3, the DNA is TGTGCCACCGCCGAAACGTCCCGGACAGGGAGGAATGAGCAGTTCTTC. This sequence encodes CATAETSRTGRNEQFF.

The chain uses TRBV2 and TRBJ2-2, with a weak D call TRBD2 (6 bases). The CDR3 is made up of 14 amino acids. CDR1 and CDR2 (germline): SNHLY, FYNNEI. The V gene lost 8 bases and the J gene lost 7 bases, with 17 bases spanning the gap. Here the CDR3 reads CASGGNLVGGELFF. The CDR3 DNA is TGTGCCAGCGGGGGGAATCTTGTTGGCGGGGAGCTGTTTTTT.

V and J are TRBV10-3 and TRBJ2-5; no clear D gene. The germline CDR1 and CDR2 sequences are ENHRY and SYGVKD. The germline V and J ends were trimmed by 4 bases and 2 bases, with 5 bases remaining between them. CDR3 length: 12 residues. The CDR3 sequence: CAISAVQETQYF. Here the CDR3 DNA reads TGTGCCATCAGTGCGGTACAAGAGACCCAGTACTTC.

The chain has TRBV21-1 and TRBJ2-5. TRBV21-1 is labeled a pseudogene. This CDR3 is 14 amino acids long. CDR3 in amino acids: CASSKHGNLETQYF. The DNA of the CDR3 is TGTGCCAGCAGCAAGCACGGAAACCTAGAGACCCAGTACTTC.

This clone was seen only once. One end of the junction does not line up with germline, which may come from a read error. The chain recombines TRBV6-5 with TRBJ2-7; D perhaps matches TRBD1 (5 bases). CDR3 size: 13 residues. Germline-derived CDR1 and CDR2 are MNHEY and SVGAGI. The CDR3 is CACRQLKVHEQYF. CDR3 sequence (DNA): TGTGCCTGCAGACAGCTTAAAGTCCACGAGCAGTACTTC.

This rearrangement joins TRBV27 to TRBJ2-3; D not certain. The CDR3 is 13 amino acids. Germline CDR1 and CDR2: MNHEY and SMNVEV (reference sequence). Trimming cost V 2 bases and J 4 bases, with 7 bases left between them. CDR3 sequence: CASSLMASDTQYF. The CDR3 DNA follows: TGTGCCAGCAGTTTAATGGCGTCAGATACGCAGTATTTT.

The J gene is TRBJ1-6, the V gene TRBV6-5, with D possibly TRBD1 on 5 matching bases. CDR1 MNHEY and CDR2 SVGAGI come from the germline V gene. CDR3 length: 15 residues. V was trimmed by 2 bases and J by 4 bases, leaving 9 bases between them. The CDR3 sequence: CASSYTGPYNSPLHF. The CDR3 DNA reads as TGTGCCAGCAGTTACACGGGACCGTATAATTCACCCCTCCACTTT.

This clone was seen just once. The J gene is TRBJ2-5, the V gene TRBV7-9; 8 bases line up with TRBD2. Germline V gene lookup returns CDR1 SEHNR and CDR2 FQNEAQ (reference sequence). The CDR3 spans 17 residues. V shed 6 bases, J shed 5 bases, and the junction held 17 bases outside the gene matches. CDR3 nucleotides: TGTGCCAGCAGTGTGATCCCGGGACTAGACCGGGGGGAGACCCAGTACTTC. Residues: CASSVIPGLDRGETQYF.

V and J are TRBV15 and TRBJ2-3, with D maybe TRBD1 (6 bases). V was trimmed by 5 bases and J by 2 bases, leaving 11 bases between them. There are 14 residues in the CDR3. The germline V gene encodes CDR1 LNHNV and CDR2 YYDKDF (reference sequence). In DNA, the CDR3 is TGTGCCACCAGCGAACAGGGTACCACAGATACGCAGTATTTT. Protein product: CATSEQGTTDTQYF.

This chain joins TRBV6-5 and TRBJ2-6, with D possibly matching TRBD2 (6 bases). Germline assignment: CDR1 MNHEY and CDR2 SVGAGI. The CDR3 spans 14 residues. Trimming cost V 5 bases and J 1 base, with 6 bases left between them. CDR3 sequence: CASSRGSGANVLTF. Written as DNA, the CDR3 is TGTGCCAGCAGTCGGGGGTCTGGGGCCAACGTCCTGACTTTC.

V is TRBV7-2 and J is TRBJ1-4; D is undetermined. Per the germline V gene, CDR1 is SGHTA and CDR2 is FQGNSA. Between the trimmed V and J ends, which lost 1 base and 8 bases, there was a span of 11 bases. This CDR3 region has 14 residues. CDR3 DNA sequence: TGTGCCAGCAGCTTAGGAGGGATCGCGGAAAAACTGTTTTTT. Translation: CASSLGGIAEKLFF. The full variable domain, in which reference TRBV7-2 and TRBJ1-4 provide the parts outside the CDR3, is GAGVSQSPSNKVTEKGKDVELRCDPISGHTALYWYRQSLGQGLEFLIYFQGNSAPDKSGLPSDRFSAERTGGSVSTLTIQRTQQEDSAVYLCASSLGGIAEKLFFGSGTQLSVL.

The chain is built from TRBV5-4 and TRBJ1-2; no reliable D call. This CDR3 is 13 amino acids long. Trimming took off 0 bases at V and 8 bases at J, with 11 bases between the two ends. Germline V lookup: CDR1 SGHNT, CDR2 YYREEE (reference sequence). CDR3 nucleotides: TGTGCCAGCAGCTTGGTGGGCCCTGGGGGCTACACCTTC. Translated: CASSLVGPGGYTF.

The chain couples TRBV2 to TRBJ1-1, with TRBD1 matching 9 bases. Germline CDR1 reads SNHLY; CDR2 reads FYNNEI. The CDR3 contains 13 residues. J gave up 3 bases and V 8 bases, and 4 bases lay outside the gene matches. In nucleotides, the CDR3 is TGTGCCAGCGGACAGGGGCGGGACACTGAAGCTTTCTTT. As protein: CASGQGRDTEAFF.

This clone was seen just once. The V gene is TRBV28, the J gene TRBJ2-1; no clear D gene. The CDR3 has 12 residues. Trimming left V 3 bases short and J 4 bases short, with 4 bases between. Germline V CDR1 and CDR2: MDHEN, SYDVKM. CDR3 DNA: TGTGCCAGCAGTTTGTTATACAATGAGCAGTTCTTC. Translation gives CASSLLYNEQFF.